This T cell receptor (beta chain) was sequenced for a study of shared T cell receptors in the human thymus (dated by TCRdb to the early 2020s). The study in broad terms: The study investigated the way shared, self-reactive T-cell receptor alpha chains are produced in the human thymus.

Regarding this clone: Its antigen has not been determined. No base quality information exists; no much larger clone differs at one position.

V was cut back by 0 bases and J by 2 bases, leaving a gap of 17 bases between them. The germline V gene supplies CDR1 LGHNA and CDR2 YSLEER. The CDR3 sequence holds 18 residues, the cysteine and phenylalanine included. Only the CDR3 portion is preserved as DNA: 54 bases, with reading frame beginning at the first base. The library was prepared using the immunoSEQ multiplex PCR assay. TCRdb mirrors the immuneACCESS table, restricted to in-frame sequences. Some clones are absent from its copies; in checked studies, under half trace to an unresolved V gene, and the reason for the others is unknown. Present in this sample are some 400,000 clones, just under 95% of which were seen just once. Roughly 0.02% of the sample rests with the top ten.

The sample taken for sequencing was thymocytes. The clonotype originates from a human donor. The receptor chain draws on TRBV4-3 and TRBJ2-1, and TRBD2 may be the D gene, going by 6 matching bases. The CDR3 sequence is CASSQDPGAGLAYNEQFF. The nucleotide sequence reads TGCGCCAGCAGCCAAGATCCGGGAGCGGGCCTCGCCTACAATGAGCAGTTCTTC.